A single TCR beta chain is shown here with its context. The sample belongs to a study of T cell changes during pregnancy in multiple sclerosis. Only in-frame clones appear in the TCRdb table, and some are missing; sequencing was by immunoSEQ multiplex PCR. The sample lists about 20,000 clones, around 85% occurring once. In germline, CDR1 is SGHDT, CDR2 YYEEEE. The length of the CDR3 is 13 residues. V was cut by 4 bases and J by 6 bases, with 13 bases left in between. The receptor was isolated from a female donor in good health, enrolled as a control in a pregnancy study. The chain combines TRBV5-6 with TRBJ1-1; a weak D match, TRBD1 (6 bases). This sample comprised CD8+ T cells from peripheral blood mononuclear cells, obtained after pregnancy. As DNA, the CDR3 is TGTGCCAGCAGCGGCCAAACAGGGCCTGAAGCTTTCTTT. It is translated as CASSGQTGPEAFF.